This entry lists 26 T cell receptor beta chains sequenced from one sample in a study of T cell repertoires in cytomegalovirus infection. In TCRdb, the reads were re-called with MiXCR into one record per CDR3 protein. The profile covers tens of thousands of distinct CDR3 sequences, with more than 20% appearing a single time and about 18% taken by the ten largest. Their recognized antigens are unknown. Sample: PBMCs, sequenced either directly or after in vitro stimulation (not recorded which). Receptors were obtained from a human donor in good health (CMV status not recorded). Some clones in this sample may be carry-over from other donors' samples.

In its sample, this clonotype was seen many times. CDR3 sequence reads: CASRAGTSGVATDTQYF. As DNA, the CDR3 is TGCGCCAGCAGGGCCGGGACTAGCGGGGTTGCGACAGATACGCAGTATTTT. This rearrangement joins TRBV5-1 to TRBJ2-3, with TRBD2 matching over 13 bases. Germline V gene lookup returns CDR1 SGHRS and CDR2 YFSETQ. The CDR3 runs to 17 residues. V was clipped by 5 bases and J by 3 bases; unmatched bases: 9.

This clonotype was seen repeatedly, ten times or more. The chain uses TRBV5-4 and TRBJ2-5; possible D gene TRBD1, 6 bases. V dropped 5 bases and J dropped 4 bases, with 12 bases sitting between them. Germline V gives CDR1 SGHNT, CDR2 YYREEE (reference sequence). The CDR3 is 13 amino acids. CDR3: CASSGGLGETQYF. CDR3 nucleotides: TGTGCCAGCAGTGGGGGCTTGGGAGAGACCCAGTACTTC.

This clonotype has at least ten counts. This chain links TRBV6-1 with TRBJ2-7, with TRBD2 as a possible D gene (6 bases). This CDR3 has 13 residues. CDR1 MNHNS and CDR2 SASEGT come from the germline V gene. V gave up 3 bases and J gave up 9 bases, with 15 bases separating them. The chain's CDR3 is CASSESSVLGQYF. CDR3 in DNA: TGTGCCAGCAGTGAGTCTAGCGTCCTCGGGCAGTACTTC.

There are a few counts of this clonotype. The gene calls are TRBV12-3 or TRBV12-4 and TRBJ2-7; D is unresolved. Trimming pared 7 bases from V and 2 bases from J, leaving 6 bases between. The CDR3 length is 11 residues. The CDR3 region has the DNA TGTGCCAGCACCGACGCCTACGAGCAGTACTTC. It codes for CASTDAYEQYF.

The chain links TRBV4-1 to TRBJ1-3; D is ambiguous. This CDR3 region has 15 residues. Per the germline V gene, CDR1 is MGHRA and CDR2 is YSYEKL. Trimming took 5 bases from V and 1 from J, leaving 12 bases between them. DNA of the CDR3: TGCGCCAGCAGCTGGGCCGGGGAGTCTGGAAACACCATATATTTT. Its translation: CASSWAGESGNTIYF.

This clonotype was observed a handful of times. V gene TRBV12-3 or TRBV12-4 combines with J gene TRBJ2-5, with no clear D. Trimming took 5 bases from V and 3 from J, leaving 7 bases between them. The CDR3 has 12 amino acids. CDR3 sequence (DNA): TGTGCCAGCAGTAATAGGAAAGAGACCCAGTACTTC. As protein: CASSNRKETQYF.

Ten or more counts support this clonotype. Written as DNA, the CDR3 is TGTGCCAGCAGCCCCGGGACTAGCAGACTCTACGAGCAGTACTTC. It specifies CASSPGTSRLYEQYF. The chain recombines TRBV7-6 with TRBJ2-7; TRBD2 matches 9 bases. Germline CDR1 and CDR2: SGHVS and FNYEAQ. This CDR3 is built from 15 residues. The junction had 8 bases not matched to a gene; V was cut back by 5 bases and J by 3 bases.

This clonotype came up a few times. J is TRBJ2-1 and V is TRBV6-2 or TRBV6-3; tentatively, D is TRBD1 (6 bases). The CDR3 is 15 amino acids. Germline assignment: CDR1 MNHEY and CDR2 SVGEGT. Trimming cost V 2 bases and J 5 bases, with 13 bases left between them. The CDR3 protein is CASSYGTQDDNEQFF. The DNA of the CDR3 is TGTGCCAGCAGTTACGGGACACAGGACGACAATGAGCAGTTCTTC.

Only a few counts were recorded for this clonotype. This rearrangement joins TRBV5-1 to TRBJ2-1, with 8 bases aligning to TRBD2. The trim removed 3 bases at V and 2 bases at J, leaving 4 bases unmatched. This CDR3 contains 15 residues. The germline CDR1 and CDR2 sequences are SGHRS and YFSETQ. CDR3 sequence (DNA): TGCGCCAGCAGCTCGACTAGCGTCACCTACAATGAGCAGTTCTTC. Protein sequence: CASSSTSVTYNEQFF. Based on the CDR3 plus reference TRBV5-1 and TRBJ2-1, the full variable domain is KAGVTQTPRYLIKTRGQQVTLSCSPISGHRSVSWYQQTPGQGLQFLFEYFSETQRNKGNFPGRFSGRQFSNSRSEMNVSTLELGDSALYLCASSSTSVTYNEQFFGPGTRLTVL.

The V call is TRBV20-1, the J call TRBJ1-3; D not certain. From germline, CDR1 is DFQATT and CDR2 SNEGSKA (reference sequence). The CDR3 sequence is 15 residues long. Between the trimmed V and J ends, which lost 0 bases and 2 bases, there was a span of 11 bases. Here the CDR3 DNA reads TGCAGTGCTAGAGATCGCGTAATGGCTGGAAACACCATATATTTT. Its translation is CSARDRVMAGNTIYF.

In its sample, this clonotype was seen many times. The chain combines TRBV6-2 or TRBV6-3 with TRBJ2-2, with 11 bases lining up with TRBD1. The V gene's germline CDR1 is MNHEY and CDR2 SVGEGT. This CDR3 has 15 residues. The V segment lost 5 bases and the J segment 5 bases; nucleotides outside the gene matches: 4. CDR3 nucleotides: TGTGCCAGCAGTAGGACAGGGGGCGAAACCGGGGAGCTGTTTTTT. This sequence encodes CASSRTGGETGELFF.

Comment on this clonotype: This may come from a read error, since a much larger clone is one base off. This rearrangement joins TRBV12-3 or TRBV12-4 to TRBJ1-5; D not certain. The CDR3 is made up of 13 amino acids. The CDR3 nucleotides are TGTGCCAGCAGTTTAACAGCTAATCAGCCCCAGCGTTTT. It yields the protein CASSLTANQPQRF.

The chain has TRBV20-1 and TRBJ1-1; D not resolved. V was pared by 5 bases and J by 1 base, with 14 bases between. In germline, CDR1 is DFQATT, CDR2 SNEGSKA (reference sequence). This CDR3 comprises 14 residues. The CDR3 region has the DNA TGCAGTGCTCTTAGGCTACCAAGGAACACTGAAGCTTTCTTT. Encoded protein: CSALRLPRNTEAFF.

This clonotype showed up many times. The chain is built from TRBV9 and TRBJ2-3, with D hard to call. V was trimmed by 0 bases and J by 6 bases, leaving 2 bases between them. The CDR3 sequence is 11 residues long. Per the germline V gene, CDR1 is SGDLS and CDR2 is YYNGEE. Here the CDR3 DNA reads TGTGCCAGCAGCGTAGCTGATACGCAGTATTTT. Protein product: CASSVADTQYF.

DNA of the CDR3: TGTGCCAGCAGCCAGGGGGGGGGGGCCAACGTCCTGACTTTC. It specifies CASSQGGGANVLTF. The genes are TRBV3-1 and TRBJ2-6; TRBD2 aligns across 7 bases. This CDR3 spans 14 amino acids. The germline V gene encodes CDR1 LGHDT and CDR2 YNNKEL (reference sequence). V lost 3 bases, J lost 4 bases, and 0 bases stayed unmatched.

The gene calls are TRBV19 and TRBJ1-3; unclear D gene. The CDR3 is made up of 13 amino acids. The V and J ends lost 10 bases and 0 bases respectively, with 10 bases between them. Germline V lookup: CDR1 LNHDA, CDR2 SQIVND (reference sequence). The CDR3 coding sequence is TGTGCCACATCTACGAACTCTGGAAACACCATATATTTT. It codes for CATSTNSGNTIYF. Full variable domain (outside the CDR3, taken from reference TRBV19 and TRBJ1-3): DGGITQSPKYLFRKEGQNVTLSCEQNLNHDAMYWYRQDPGQGLRLIYYSQIVNDFQKGDIAEGYSVSREKKESFPLTVTSAQKNPTAFYLCATSTNSGNTIYFGEGSWLTVV.

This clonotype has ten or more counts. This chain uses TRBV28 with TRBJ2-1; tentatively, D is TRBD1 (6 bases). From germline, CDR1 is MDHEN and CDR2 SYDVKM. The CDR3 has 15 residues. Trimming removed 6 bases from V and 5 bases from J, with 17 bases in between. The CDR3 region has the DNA TGTGCCAGCAGGGGCCCGGGACACCTGAACAATGAGCAGTTCTTC. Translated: CASRGPGHLNNEQFF.

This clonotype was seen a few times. The CDR3 reads CASSPWTGELFF. The CDR3 DNA is TGTGCCAGCAGCCCGTGGACCGGGGAGCTGTTTTTT. The chain links TRBV7-6 to TRBJ2-2; D remains ambiguous. The CDR3 spans 12 residues. Trimming left V 5 bases short and J 5 bases short, with 6 bases between. Per germline, CDR1 SGHVS and CDR2 FNYEAQ.

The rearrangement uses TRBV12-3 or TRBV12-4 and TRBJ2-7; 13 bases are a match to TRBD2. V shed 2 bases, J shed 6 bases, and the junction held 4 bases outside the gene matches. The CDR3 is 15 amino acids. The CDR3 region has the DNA TGTGCCAGCAGTTTAAGGACTAGCGGGAGTGGCGAGCAGTACTTC. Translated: CASSLRTSGSGEQYF.

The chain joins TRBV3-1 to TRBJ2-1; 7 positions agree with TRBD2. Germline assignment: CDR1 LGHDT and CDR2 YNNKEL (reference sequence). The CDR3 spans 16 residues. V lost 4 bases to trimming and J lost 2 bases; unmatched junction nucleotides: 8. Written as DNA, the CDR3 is TGTGCCAGCAGCCCTAGCGGTGGGGGGGCCTACAATGAGCAGTTCTTC. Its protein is CASSPSGGGAYNEQFF.

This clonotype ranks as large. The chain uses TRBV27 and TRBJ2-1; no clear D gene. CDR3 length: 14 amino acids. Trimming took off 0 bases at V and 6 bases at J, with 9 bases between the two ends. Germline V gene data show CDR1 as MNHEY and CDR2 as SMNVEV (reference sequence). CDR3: CASSLSGRRNEQFF. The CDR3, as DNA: TGTGCCAGCAGTTTATCCGGTCGTCGCAATGAGCAGTTCTTC.

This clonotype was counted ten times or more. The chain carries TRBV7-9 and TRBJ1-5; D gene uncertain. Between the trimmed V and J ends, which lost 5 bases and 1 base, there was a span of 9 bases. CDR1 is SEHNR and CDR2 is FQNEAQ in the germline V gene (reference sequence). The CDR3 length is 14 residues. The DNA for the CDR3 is TGTGCCAGCAGCCGTGCGGGGAGCAATCAGCCCCAGCATTTT. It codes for CASSRAGSNQPQHF. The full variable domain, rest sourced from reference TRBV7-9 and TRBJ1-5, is DTGVSQNPRHKITKRGQNVTFRCDPISEHNRLYWYRQTLGQGPEFLTYFQNEAQLEKSRLLSDRFSAERPKGSFSTLEIQRTEQGDSAMYLCASSRAGSNQPQHFGDGTRLSIL.

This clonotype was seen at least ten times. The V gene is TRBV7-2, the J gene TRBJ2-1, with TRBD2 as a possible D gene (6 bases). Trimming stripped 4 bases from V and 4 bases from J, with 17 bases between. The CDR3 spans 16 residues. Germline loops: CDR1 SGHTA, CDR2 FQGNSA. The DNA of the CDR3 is TGTGCCAGCAGCTCCAGTAGGGGTGCGGGATACAATGAGCAGTTCTTC. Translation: CASSSSRGAGYNEQFF.

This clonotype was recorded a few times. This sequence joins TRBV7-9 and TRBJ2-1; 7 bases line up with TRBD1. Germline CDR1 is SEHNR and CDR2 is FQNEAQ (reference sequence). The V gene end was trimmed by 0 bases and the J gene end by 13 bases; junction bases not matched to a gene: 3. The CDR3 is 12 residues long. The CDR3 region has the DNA TGTGCCAGCAGCTTAGCTCCAGGGGGACAGTTCTTC. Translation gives CASSLAPGGQFF.

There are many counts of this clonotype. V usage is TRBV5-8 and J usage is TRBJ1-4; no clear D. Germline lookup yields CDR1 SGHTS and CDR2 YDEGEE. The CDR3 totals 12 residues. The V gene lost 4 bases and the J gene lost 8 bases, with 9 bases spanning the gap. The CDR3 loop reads CASSPTREKLFF. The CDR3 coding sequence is TGTGCCAGCAGCCCCACCCGGGAAAAACTGTTTTTT.

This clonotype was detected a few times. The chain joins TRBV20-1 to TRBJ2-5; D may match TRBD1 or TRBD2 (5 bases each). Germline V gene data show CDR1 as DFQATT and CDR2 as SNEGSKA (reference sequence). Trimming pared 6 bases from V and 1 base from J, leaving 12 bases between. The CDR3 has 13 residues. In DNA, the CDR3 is TGCAGTGCCCCCCGAGGGACCCAAGAGACCCAGTACTTC. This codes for CSAPRGTQETQYF.